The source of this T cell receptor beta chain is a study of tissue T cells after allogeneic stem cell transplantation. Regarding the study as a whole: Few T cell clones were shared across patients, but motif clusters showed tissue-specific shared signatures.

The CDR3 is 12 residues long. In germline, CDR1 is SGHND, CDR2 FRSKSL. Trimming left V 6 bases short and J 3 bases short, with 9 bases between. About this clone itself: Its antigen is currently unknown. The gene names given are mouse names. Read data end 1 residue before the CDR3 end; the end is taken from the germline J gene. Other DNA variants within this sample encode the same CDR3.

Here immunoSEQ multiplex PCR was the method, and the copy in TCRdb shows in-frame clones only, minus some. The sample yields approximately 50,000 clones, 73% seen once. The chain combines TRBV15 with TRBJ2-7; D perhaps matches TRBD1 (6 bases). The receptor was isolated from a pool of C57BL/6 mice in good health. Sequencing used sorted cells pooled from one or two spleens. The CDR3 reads CASSSDSYEQYF. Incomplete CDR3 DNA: TGTGCCAGCAGCTCGGACAGCTATGAACAGTAC.